This T cell receptor beta chain was sequenced for a study of vaccination effects on CD4 cells after COVID-19. From germline, CDR1 is MDHEN and CDR2 SYDVKM. The V end lost 10 bases, the J end lost 3 bases, and 15 bases lay between the germline ends. The CDR3 is 13 residues long. Subsequent to less than 13 days of culture, CD4+ T cells were isolated. Subjects were given two BNT162b2 or mRNA-1273 vaccine doses. The vaccine recipients had no prior SARS-CoV-2 infection, with negative nucleocapsid antibodies. IL-2 medium was substituted for half the medium on days 3 and 7. Points from the study as a whole: Vaccine-induced clones in healthy vaccinees cross-reacted with common cold coronaviruses in only 1 of 255 cases.

TCRdb's table, derived via immunoSEQ multiplex PCR, lists solely in-frame clones and lacks some. The sample lists about 45,000 clones; around 70% were seen once. A note on this clone: Its cognate antigen is unknown.

The V and J genes are TRBV28 and TRBJ2-5; TRBD1 or TRBD2 may be the D gene (5 bases each). Sequencing used CD4+ T cells from PBMCs cultured without peptide, obtained after COVID-19 vaccination. This clonotype was sampled from a human donor who received a COVID-19 vaccine. The CDR3 loop is CATGAGQKETQYF. In DNA, the CDR3 is TGTGCCACCGGGGCCGGCCAGAAAGAGACCCAGTACTTC.